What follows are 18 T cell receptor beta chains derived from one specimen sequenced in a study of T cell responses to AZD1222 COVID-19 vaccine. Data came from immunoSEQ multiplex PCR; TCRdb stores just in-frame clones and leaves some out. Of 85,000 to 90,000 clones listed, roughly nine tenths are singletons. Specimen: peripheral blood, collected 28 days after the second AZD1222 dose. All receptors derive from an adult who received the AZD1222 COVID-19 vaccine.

The CDR3 spells CASRKDRGNTGELFF. The CDR3 nucleotides are TGTGCCAGCAGAAAAGACAGGGGTAACACCGGGGAGCTGTTTTTT. V gene TRBV6-5 combines with J gene TRBJ2-2, with 8 positions matching TRBD1. Unmatched junction bases numbered 5, after V lost 6 bases and J lost 2 bases. The CDR3 is 15 residues long. The germline V gene has CDR1 MNHEY and CDR2 SVGAGI.

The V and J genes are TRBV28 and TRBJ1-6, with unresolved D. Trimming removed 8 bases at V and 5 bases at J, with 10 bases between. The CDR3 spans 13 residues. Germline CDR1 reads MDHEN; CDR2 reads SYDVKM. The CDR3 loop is CASATENNSPLHF. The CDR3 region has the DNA TGTGCCAGCGCCACGGAAAATAATTCACCCCTCCACTTT. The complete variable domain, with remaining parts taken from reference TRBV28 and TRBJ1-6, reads DVKVTQSSRYLVKRTGEKVFLECVQDMDHENMFWYRQDPGLGLRLIYFSYDVKMKEKGDIPEGYSVSREKKERFSLILESASTNQTSMYLCASATENNSPLHFGNGTRLTVT.

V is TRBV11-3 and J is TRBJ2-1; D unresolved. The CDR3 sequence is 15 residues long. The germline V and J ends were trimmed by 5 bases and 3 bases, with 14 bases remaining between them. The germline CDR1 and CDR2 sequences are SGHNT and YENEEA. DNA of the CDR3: TGTGCCAGCAGCCCTACAGCGAACAACTACAATGAGCAGTTCTTC. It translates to CASSPTANNYNEQFF.

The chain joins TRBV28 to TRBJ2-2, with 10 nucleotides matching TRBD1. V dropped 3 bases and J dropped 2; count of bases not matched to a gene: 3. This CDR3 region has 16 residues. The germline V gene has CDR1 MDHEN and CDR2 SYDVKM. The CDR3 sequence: CASSLTGGDNTGELFF. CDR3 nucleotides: TGTGCCAGCAGTTTGACAGGGGGCGACAACACCGGGGAGCTGTTTTTT. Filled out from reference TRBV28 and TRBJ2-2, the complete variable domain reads DVKVTQSSRYLVKRTGEKVFLECVQDMDHENMFWYRQDPGLGLRLIYFSYDVKMKEKGDIPEGYSVSREKKERFSLILESASTNQTSMYLCASSLTGGDNTGELFFGEGSRLTVL.

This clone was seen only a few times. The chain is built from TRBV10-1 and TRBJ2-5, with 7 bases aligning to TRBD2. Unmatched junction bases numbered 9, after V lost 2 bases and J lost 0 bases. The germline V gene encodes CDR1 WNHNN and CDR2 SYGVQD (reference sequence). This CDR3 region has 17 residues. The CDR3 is CASSERLAVSYQETQYF. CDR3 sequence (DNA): TGCGCCAGCAGTGAGCGCCTAGCGGTTTCGTACCAAGAGACCCAGTACTTC.

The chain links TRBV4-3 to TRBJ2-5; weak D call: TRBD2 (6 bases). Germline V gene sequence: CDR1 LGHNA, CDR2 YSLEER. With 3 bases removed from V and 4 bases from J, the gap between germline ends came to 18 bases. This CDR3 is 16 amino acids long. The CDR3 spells CASSHTGGTAPETQYF. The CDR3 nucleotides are TGCGCCAGCAGCCATACTGGCGGGACCGCCCCAGAGACCCAGTACTTC.

CDR3 region: CASSLTGTGGYEQYF. The DNA for the CDR3 is TGTGCCAGCTCACTTACCGGGACAGGGGGTTACGAGCAGTACTTC. The V and J genes are TRBV18 and TRBJ2-7; the match to TRBD1 covers 11 bases. V trimming: 4 bases; J trimming: 4 bases; junction bases outside the gene matches: 6. This CDR3 region has 15 residues. Per germline, CDR1 KGHSH and CDR2 LQKENI. The full variable domain, completed using reference TRBV18 and TRBJ2-7, is NAGVMQNPRHLVRRRGQEARLRCSPMKGHSHVYWYRQLPEEGLKFMVYLQKENIIDESGMPKERFSAEFPKEGPSILRIQQVVRGDSAAYFCASSLTGTGGYEQYFGPGTRLTVT.

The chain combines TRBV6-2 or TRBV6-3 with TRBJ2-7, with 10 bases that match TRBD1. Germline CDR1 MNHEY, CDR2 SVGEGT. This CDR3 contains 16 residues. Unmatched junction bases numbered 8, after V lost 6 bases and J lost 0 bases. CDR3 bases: TGTGCCAGCAGCACTCCGGGACAGGGGAGCTCCTACGAGCAGTACTTC. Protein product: CASSTPGQGSSYEQYF.

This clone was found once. DNA for the CDR3: TGTGCCAGCAGTTATGGGACAGGGTGGGACCGAATTTACTTC. This encodes CASSYGTGWDRIYF. This sequence joins TRBV6-5 and TRBJ2-7, with TRBD1 matching 9 bases. Germline CDR1 reads MNHEY; CDR2 reads SVGAGI. The CDR3 contains 14 residues. Unmatched junction bases numbered 13, after V lost 3 bases and J lost 13 bases.

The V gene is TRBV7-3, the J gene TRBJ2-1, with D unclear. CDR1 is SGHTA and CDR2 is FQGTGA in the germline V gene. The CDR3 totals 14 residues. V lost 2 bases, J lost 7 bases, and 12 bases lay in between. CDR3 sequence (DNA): TGTGCCAGCAGCTTACTCAGGTCGGCAAATGAGCAGTTCTTC. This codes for CASSLLRSANEQFF.

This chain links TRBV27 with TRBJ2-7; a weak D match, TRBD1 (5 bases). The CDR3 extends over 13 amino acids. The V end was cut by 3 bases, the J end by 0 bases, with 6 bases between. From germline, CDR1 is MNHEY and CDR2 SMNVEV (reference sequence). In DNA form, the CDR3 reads TGTGCCAGCAGTTTGACAGCCTCCTACGAGCAGTACTTC. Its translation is CASSLTASYEQYF.

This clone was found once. The CDR3 protein is CASSRGAVCVETQYF. DNA of the CDR3: TGTGCCAGCAGCAGGGGGGCGGTGTGTGTAGAGACCCAGTACTTC. The V call is TRBV21-1, the J call TRBJ2-5. TRBV21-1 is assigned pseudogene status. This CDR3 contains 15 residues.

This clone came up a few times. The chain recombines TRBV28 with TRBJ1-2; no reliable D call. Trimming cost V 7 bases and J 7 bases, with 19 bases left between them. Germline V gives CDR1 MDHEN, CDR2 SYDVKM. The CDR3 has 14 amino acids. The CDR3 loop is CASNSREYDSGYTF. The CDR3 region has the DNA TGTGCCAGCAATTCACGGGAGTATGATTCTGGCTACACCTTC.

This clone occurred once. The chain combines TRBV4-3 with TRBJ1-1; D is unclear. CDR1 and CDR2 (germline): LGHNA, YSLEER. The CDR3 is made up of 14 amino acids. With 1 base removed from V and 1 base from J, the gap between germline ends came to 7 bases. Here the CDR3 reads CASSQVWGNTEAFF. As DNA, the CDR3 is TGCGCCAGCAGCCAAGTCTGGGGGAACACTGAAGCTTTCTTT.

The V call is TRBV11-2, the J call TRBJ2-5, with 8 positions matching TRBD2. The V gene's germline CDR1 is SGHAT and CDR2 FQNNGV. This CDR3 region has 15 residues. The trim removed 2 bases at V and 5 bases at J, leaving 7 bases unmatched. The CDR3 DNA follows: TGTGCCAGCAGCTTATTTCCGGGGGGGCCCGAGACCCAGTACTTC. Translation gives CASSLFPGGPETQYF.

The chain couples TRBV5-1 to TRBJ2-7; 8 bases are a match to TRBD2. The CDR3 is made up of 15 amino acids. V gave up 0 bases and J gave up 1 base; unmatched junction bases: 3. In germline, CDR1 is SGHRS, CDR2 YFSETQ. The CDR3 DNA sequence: TGCGCCAGCAGCTTGGAATTAGCGGGATCCTACGAGCAGTACTTC. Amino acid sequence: CASSLELAGSYEQYF. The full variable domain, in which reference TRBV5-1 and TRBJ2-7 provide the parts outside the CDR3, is KAGVTQTPRYLIKTRGQQVTLSCSPISGHRSVSWYQQTPGQGLQFLFEYFSETQRNKGNFPGRFSGRQFSNSRSEMNVSTLELGDSALYLCASSLELAGSYEQYFGPGTRLTVT.

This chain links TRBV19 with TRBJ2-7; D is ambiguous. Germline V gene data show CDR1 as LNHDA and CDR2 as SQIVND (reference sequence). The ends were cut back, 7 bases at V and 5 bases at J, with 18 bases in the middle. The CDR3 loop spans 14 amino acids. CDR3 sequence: CASKMGFGLDEQYF. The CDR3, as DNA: TGTGCCAGTAAGATGGGTTTCGGGCTGGACGAGCAGTACTTC.

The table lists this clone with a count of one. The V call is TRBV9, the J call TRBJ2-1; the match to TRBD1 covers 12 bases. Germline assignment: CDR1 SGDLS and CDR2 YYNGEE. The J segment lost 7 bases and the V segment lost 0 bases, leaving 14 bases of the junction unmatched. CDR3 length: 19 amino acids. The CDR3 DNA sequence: TGTGCCAGCAGCGTAGCAGGAAAGGAGGGACAGGGGGCTGGTAATGAGCAGTTCTTC. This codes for CASSVAGKEGQGAGNEQFF. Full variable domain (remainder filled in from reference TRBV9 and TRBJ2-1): DSGVTQTPKHLITATGQRVTLRCSPRSGDLSVYWYQQSLDQGLQFLIQYYNGEERAKGNILERFSAQQFPDLHSELNLSSLELGDSALYFCASSVAGKEGQGAGNEQFFGPGTRLTVL.